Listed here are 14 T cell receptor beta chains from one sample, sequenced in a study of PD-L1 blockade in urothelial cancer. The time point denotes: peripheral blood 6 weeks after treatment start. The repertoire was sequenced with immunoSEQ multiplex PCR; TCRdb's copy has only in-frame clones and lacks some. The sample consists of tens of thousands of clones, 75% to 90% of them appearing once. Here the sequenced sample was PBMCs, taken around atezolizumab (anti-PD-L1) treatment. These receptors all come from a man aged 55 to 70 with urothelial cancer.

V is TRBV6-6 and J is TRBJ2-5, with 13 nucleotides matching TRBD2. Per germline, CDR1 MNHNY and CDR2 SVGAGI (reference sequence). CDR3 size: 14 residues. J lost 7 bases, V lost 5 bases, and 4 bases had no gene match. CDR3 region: CASSTSGGAGTQYF. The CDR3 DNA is TGTGCCAGCAGTACTAGCGGGGGGGCGGGGACCCAGTACTTC.

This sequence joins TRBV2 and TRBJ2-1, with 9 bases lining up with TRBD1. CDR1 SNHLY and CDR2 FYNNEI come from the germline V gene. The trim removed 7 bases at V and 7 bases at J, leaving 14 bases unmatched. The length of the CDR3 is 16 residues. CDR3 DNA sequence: TGTGCCAGCAACCCCCCCCGGACAGGGACAGGGAATGAGCAGTTCTTC. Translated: CASNPPRTGTGNEQFF.

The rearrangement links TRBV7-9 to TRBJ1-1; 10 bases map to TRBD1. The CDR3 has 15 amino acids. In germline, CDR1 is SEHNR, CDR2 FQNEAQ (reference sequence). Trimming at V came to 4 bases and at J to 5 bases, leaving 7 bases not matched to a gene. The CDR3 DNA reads TGTGCCAGCAGCTGGCTGACAGGGGGCGTTACTGAAGCTTTCTTT. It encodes CASSWLTGGVTEAFF.

The CDR3 reads CASSGTGLDYGYTF. CDR3 nucleotides: TGTGCCAGCTCGGGGACAGGTTTGGACTATGGCTACACCTTC. The gene calls are TRBV18 and TRBJ1-2; 8 nucleotides align to TRBD1. This CDR3 is 14 amino acids long. In germline, CDR1 is KGHSH, CDR2 LQKENI. With V trimmed by 6 bases and J by 3 bases, 6 bases remained unmatched.

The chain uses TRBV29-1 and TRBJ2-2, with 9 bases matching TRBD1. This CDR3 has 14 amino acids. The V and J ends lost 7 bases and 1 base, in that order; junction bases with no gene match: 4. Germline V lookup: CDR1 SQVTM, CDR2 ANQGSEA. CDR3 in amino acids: CSARQGGNTGELFF. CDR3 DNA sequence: TGCAGCGCAAGACAGGGGGGGAACACCGGGGAGCTGTTTTTT.

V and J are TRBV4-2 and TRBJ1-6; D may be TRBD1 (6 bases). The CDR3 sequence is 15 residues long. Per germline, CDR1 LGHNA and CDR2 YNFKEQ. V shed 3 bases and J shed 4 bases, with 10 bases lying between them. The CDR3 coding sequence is TGTGCCAGCAGCCAGGACGGACAGTATAATTCACCCCTCCACTTT. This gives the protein CASSQDGQYNSPLHF.

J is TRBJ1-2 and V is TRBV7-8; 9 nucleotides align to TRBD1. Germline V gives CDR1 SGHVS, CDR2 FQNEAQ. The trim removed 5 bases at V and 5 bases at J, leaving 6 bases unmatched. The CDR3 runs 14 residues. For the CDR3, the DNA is TGTGCCAGCAGCGTAACCGGACAGGGGTATGGCTACACCTTC. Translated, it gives CASSVTGQGYGYTF.

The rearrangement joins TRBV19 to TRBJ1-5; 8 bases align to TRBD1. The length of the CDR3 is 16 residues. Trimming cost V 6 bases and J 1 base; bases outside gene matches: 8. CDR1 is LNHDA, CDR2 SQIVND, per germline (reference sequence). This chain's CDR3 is CASRGTGGSSNQPQHF. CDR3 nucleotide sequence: TGTGCCAGTAGAGGCACAGGGGGGTCAAGCAATCAGCCCCAGCATTTT.

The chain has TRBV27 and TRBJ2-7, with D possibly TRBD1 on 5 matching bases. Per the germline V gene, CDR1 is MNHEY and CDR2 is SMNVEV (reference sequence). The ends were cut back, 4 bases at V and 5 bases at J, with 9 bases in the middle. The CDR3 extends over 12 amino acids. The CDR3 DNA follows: TGTGCCAGCAGTTCGTCAGGGAACGAGCAGTACTTC. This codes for CASSSSGNEQYF.

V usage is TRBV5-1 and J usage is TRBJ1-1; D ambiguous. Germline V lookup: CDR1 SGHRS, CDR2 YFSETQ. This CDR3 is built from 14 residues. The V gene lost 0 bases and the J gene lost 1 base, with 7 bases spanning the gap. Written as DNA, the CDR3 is TGCGCCAGCAGCTTGGCCCGGGGGAACACTGAAGCTTTCTTT. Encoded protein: CASSLARGNTEAFF.

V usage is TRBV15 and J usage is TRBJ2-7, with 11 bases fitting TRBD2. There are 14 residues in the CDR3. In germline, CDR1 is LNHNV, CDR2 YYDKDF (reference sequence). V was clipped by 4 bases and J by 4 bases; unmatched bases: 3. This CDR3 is CATSKLAGDYEQYF. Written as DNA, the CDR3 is TGTGCCACCAGCAAACTAGCGGGGGATTACGAGCAGTACTTC.

The CDR3 here is CSVGRGQGGETQYF. The DNA for the CDR3 is TGCAGCGTTGGGCGGGGACAGGGAGGGGAGACCCAGTACTTC. The chain carries TRBV29-1 and TRBJ2-5; 9 bases are shared with TRBD1. The germline gives CDR1 SQVTM, CDR2 ANQGSEA. The CDR3 totals 14 residues. J lost 5 bases, V lost 4 bases, and 8 bases had no gene match.

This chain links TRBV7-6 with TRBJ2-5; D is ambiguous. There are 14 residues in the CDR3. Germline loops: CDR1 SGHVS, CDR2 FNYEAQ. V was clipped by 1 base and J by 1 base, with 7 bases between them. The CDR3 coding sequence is TGTGCCAGCAGCTTAGTGTACAGCCAAGAGACCCAGTACTTC. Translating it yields CASSLVYSQETQYF.

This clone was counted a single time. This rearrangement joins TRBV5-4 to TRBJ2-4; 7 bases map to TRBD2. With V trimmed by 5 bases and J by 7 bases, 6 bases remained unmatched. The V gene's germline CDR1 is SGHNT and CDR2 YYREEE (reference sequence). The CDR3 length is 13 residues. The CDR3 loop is CASSSGTTNIQYF. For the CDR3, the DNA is TGTGCCAGCAGTTCCGGGACTACGAACATTCAGTACTTC. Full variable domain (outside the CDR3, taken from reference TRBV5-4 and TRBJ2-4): ETGVTQSPTHLIKTRGQQVTLRCSSQSGHNTVSWYQQALGQGPQFIFQYYREEENGRGNFPPRFSGLQFPNYSSELNVNALELDDSALYLCASSSGTTNIQYFGAGTRLSVL.